This TCR beta chain was sequenced in a study of T cell responses to AZD1222 COVID-19 vaccine. About the study: Pooled in the analysis were second doses at about 4 or about 12 weeks.

Study findings and constraints: Donors were largely white British and mainly female; clonal diversity was possibly underestimated. Among AZD1222 vaccinees, only six were seropositive at baseline. Unmutated regions of variants are reportedly targeted by nearly half of spike-specific TCRs.

CDR1 is MDHEN and CDR2 is SYDVKM in the germline V gene. V gave up 3 bases and J gave up 3 bases, with 6 bases separating them. This CDR3 has 13 amino acids. Sequencing used immunoSEQ multiplex PCR; TCRdb keeps in-frame clones, though not all of them. Found here are about 120,000 clones, more than 75% of them singletons; the top ten hold less than 15%. This clone was counted only a few times. The antigen remains undetermined. The clonotype comes from an adult in good health. This rearrangement joins TRBV28 to TRBJ2-1; D uncertain. The starting material was peripheral blood, obtained on day 0 of AZD1222 vaccination. CDR3 sequence: CASSFGFYNEQFF. The CDR3 coding sequence is TGTGCCAGCAGTTTCGGGTTCTACAATGAGCAGTTCTTC.